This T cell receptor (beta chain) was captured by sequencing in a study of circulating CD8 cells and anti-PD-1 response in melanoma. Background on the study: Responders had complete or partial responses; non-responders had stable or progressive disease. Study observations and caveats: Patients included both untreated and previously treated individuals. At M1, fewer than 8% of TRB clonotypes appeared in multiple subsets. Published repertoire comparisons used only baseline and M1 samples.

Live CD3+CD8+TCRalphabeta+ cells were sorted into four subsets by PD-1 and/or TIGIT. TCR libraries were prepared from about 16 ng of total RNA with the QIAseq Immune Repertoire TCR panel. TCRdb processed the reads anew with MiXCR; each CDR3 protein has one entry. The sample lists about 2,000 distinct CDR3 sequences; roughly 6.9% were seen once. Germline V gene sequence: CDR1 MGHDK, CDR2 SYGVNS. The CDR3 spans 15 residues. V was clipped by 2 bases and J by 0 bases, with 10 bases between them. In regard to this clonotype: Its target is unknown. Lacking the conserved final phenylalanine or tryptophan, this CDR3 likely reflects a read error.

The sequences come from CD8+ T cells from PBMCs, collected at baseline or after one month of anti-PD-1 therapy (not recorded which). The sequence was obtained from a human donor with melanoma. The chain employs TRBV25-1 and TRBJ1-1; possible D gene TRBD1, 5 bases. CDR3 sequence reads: CASSETGPLNTEAFS. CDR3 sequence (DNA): TGTGCCAGCAGTGAAACGGGGCCCTTGAACACTGAAGCTTTCTCT.